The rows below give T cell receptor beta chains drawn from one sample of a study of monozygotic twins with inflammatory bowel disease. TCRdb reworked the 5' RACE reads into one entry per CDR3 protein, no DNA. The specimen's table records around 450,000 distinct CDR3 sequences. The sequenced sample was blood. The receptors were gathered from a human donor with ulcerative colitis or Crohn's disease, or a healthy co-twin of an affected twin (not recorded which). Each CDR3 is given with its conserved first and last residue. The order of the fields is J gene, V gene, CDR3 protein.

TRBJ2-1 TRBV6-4 CASSVTSGGMGEQFF
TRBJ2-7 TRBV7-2 CASSLVFYEQYF
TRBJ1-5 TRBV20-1 CSASLGVWNQPQHF
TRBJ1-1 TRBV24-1 CATSDFINPITGNTEAFF
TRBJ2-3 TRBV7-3 CASSQGGPTDTQYF
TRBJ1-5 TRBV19 CASSEGMRLLGPQHF
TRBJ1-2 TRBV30 CAWTLRGVYTF
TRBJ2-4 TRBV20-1 CSARDSPLAKNIQYF
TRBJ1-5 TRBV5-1 CASSLLGGSNQPQHF
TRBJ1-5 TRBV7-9 CASSLFPAGTTNQPQHF
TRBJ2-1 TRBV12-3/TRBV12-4 CASSFEAGGYEQFF
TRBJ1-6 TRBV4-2 CASSQDHKDRGNSPLHF
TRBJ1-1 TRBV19 CASSIWEQGKAFF
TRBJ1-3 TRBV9 CASSSPRSKGNTIYF
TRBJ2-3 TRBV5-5 CASSPHTAGTDTQYF
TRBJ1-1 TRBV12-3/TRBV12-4 CASTRQGTDTEAFF
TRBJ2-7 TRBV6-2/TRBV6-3 CASSSSWEYTKQYF
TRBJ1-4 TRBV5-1 CASTEGQGGKLFF
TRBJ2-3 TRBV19 CASRVTGADTQYF
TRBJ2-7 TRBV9 CASSEKPGWSSYEQYF
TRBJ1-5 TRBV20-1 CSATGFGGVGNQPQHF
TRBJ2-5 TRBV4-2 CASSQDQSWEFQETQYF
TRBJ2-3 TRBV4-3 CASSQRGVNTDTQYF
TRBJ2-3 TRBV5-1 CATTPGGPSSTDTQYF
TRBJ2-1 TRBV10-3 CAISLAGLDEQFF
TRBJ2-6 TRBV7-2 CASRRDSTGANVLTF
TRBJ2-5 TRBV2 CASKVAGGARVVAQETQYF
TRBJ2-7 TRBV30 CAWSPGLGSEQYF
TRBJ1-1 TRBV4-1 CASSLRDIGEAFF
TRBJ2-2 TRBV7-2 CASSQMGGANTGELFF
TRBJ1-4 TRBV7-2 CASRPGTVGEKLFF
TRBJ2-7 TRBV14 CASSQVRQGSYEQYF
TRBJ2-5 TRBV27 CASSLRSWQTQYF
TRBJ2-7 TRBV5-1 CASSLEGGADSYEQYF
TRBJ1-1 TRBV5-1 CASSPPGQGLTEAFF
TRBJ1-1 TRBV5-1 CASSFRTSGANTEAFF
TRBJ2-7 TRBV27 CASSSRQGGREQCF
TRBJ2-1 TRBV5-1 CASSLVPGSEQFF
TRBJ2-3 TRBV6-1 CASSQTLLGVSAPTDTQYF
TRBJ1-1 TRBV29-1 CSVEPGEAITEAFF
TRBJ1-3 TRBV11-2 CASSFGQIISGNTIYF
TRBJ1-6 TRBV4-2 CASSQRGGADNSPLHF
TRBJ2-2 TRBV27 CASSFQTGELFF
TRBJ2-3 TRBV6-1 CASRSGWGDTDTQYF
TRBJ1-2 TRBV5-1 CASSSGQGSLGYTF
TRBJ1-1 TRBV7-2 CASSLPGQGASEAFF
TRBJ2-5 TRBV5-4 CASSAGNQETQYF
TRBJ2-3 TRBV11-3 CASSRGLVTDTQYF
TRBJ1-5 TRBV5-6 CASSADGGGNQPQHF
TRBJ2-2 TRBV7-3 CASSSSGGAIPGELFF
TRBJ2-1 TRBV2 CASSWRQLTNNEQFF
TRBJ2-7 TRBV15 CATSRDDSAGWSYEQYF
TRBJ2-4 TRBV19 CASSRGDSQNIQYF
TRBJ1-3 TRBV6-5 CASSYGTGGFGNTIYF
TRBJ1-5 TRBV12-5 CASGSGPSNQPQHF
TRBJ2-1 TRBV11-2 CASSSGGTSGRPGHNEQFF